The 5 T cell receptor beta chains listed next were all sequenced from one sample in a study of T cell repertoires in cytomegalovirus infection. TCRdb re-derived calls from the reads in MiXCR, one entry per CDR3 protein. This table has about 450,000 distinct CDR3 sequences, roughly a third appearing once. Material: PBMCs. The receptors come from a human donor in good health (CMV status not recorded). Some clones in this sample may be carry-over from other donors' samples.

The V call is TRBV4-3, the J call TRBJ2-7; weak D call: TRBD2 (6 bases). The V end lost 1 base, the J end lost 5 bases, and 18 bases lay between the germline ends. The CDR3 contains 16 residues. Germline V CDR1 and CDR2: LGHNA, YSLEER. Here the CDR3 reads CASSQASGVISDEQYF. CDR3 in DNA: TGCGCCAGCAGCCAAGCCTCGGGGGTGATCAGCGACGAGCAGTACTTC.

There are a few counts of this clonotype. This sequence joins TRBV28 and TRBJ1-5; 8 nucleotides agree with TRBD1. Germline V lookup: CDR1 MDHEN, CDR2 SYDVKM. V trimming: 4 bases; J trimming: 9 bases; junction bases outside the gene matches: 11. There are 15 residues in the CDR3. The CDR3 nucleotides read TGTGCCAGCAGTTGGGGACAGGCGGTAGTTGGGCCCCAGCATTTT. It yields the protein CASSWGQAVVGPQHF.

Points on this clonotype: Because the CDR3 is missing its conserved closing phenylalanine or tryptophan, this is likely a read error. J is TRBJ1-2 and V is TRBV12-3 or TRBV12-4; D unresolved. The CDR3 totals 12 residues. The ends were cut back, 5 bases at V and 5 bases at J, with 9 bases in the middle. CDR3 in amino acids: CASSPWPYGYTL. The CDR3 coding sequence is TGTGCCAGCAGTCCCTGGCCGTATGGCTACACCTTA.

This rearrangement joins TRBV6-1 to TRBJ2-3; 8 positions agree with TRBD1. V lost 4 bases to trimming and J lost 2 bases; unmatched junction nucleotides: 5. The CDR3 has 15 residues. Germline V gene data show CDR1 as MNHNS and CDR2 as SASEGT. The CDR3 sequence: CASSAQGAVTDTQYF. In DNA, the CDR3 is TGTGCCAGCAGTGCGCAGGGGGCTGTCACAGATACGCAGTATTTT.

This clonotype has just a few counts. The chain couples TRBV28 to TRBJ2-3, with a weak D call TRBD1 (6 bases). V lost 4 bases, J lost 0 bases, and 14 bases lay in between. The germline V gene has CDR1 MDHEN and CDR2 SYDVKM. The CDR3 runs 16 residues. The CDR3 nucleotides are TGTGCCAGCAGTTCCCGGGACACCACTAGCACAGATACGCAGTATTTT. Translated, it gives CASSSRDTTSTDTQYF.